A selection of T cell receptor beta chains follows, all from one sample in a study of blood T cells in healthy people across ages. Via MiXCR, TCRdb re-called the 5' RACE reads, giving one row per CDR3 protein. Here the sample spans about 800,000 distinct CDR3 sequences, more than 20% being singletons. These data were also reused for a study on T cells of mothers and their children.

Sequencing was done on a sample of blood. The receptors stem from a boy between 10 and 17 years old in good health. The CDR3 runs from the conserved cysteine through the conserved F or W. D genes are given only for firm matches. Rows give clone size only sometimes, using once, few, many, or a class for an expanded clone.

d_call: TRBD2; v_call: TRBV27; j_call: TRBJ2-5; clone_size: .; cdr3_nt: TGTGCCAGCAGTCTCGCTAGCGGGGTAGCGACCCAGTACTTC; cdr3_aa: CASSLASGVATQYF
d_call: .; v_call: TRBV20-1; j_call: TRBJ1-4; clone_size: few; cdr3_nt: TGCAGTGCCAACCAGGGAGGATCTGAAAAACTGTTTTTT; cdr3_aa: CSANQGGSEKLFF
d_call: .; v_call: TRBV7-9; j_call: TRBJ2-7; clone_size: .; cdr3_nt: TGTGCCAGCAGCCATCCGGCCTATTATGAGCAGTACTTC; cdr3_aa: CASSHPAYYEQYF
d_call: TRBD2; v_call: TRBV7-2; j_call: TRBJ2-4; clone_size: .; cdr3_nt: TGTGCCAGCAGCCCCTTGGGGGGACTAGCGGGAGATCGGGGATACATTCAGTACTTC; cdr3_aa: CASSPLGGLAGDRGYIQYF
d_call: TRBD2; v_call: TRBV7-3; j_call: TRBJ2-5; clone_size: few; cdr3_nt: TGTGCCAGCAGCCGTGGAAGCGGGGGGTACCAAGAGACCCAGTACTTC; cdr3_aa: CASSRGSGGYQETQYF
d_call: .; v_call: TRBV15; j_call: TRBJ2-1; clone_size: .; cdr3_nt: TGTGCCACCAGCAGGTACCCGAGCTCCTACAATGAGCAGTTCTTC; cdr3_aa: CATSRYPSSYNEQFF
d_call: .; v_call: TRBV2; j_call: TRBJ2-7; clone_size: few; cdr3_nt: TGTGCCAGCAGAGAGATTCCGGGACACGGGAACTTAGTCTCCTCCTACGAGCAGTACTTC; cdr3_aa: CASREIPGHGNLVSSYEQYF
d_call: .; v_call: TRBV28; j_call: TRBJ2-7; clone_size: .; cdr3_nt: TGTGCCAGCAGTCTCTGGCAGGGCGGCGAGCAGTACTTC; cdr3_aa: CASSLWQGGEQYF
d_call: .; v_call: TRBV18; j_call: TRBJ2-7; clone_size: few; cdr3_nt: TGTGCCAGCTCACCCATAGGGGGGGTACGCGAGCAGTACTTC; cdr3_aa: CASSPIGGVREQYF
d_call: TRBD1; v_call: TRBV6-5; j_call: TRBJ2-5; clone_size: .; cdr3_nt: TGTGCCAGCAGCTGGGACAGGGGGTCGGAGACCCAGTACTTC; cdr3_aa: CASSWDRGSETQYF
d_call: .; v_call: TRBV27; j_call: TRBJ2-6; clone_size: .; cdr3_nt: TGTGCCAGCAGTTTAGATTTGGGGATGGGAGGGGCCAACGTCCTGACTTTC; cdr3_aa: CASSLDLGMGGANVLTF
d_call: .; v_call: TRBV21-1; j_call: TRBJ2-1; clone_size: .; cdr3_nt: TGTGCCAGCAGCAAAGAAAGGGGTAGCGGGCCCTCACACTCAACTGGGAATGAGCAGTTCTTC; cdr3_aa: CASSKERGSGPSHSTGNEQFF
d_call: .; v_call: TRBV7-9; j_call: TRBJ2-7; clone_size: .; cdr3_nt: TGTGCCAGCAGCGCGTATAGCTGGGGCGAGCAGTACTTC; cdr3_aa: CASSAYSWGEQYF
d_call: .; v_call: TRBV12-5; j_call: TRBJ2-1; clone_size: .; cdr3_nt: TGTGCTAGTGGCCCCCGACTACTCGGTGAGCAGTTCTTC; cdr3_aa: CASGPRLLGEQFF
d_call: .; v_call: TRBV3-1; j_call: TRBJ2-5; clone_size: few; cdr3_nt: TGTGCCAGCAGCATTACCGAGACCCAGTACTTC; cdr3_aa: CASSITETQYF
d_call: TRBD2; v_call: TRBV28; j_call: TRBJ2-6; clone_size: .; cdr3_nt: TGTGCCAGCAGCGAACAGCGGGGACCTGGGGCCAACGTCCTGACTTTC; cdr3_aa: CASSEQRGPGANVLTF
d_call: .; v_call: TRBV20-1; j_call: TRBJ2-1; clone_size: .; cdr3_nt: TGCAGTGACAGAGCACCGGGACCAGCCGCCAATGAGCAGTTCTTC; cdr3_aa: CSDRAPGPAANEQFF
d_call: .; v_call: TRBV4-3; j_call: TRBJ1-1; clone_size: .; cdr3_nt: TGCGCCAGCAGCCAAGATGCCAGCCTGAACACTGAAGCTTTCTTT; cdr3_aa: CASSQDASLNTEAFF
d_call: .; v_call: TRBV7-2; j_call: TRBJ1-2; clone_size: .; cdr3_nt: TGTGCCAGCAGCTTAGCGTCGGGGGCGCGTTATGGTTACACCTTC; cdr3_aa: CASSLASGARYGYTF
d_call: .; v_call: TRBV20-1; j_call: TRBJ2-2; clone_size: few; cdr3_nt: TGCAGTGCTAGCCCTCCCGCGGGGCGGGACACCGGGGAGCTGTTTTTT; cdr3_aa: CSASPPAGRDTGELFF
d_call: TRBD1; v_call: TRBV20-1; j_call: TRBJ1-5; clone_size: few; cdr3_nt: TGCAGTGCCCGGGACAGAGGGGAATTTGAGCCCCAGCATTTT; cdr3_aa: CSARDRGEFEPQHF
d_call: TRBD2; v_call: TRBV27; j_call: TRBJ2-5; clone_size: once; cdr3_nt: TGTGCCAGCAGTTCCCACCGGGACTACGAAGAGATCCAGTACTTC; cdr3_aa: CASSSHRDYEEIQYF
d_call: .; v_call: TRBV28; j_call: TRBJ2-7; clone_size: few; cdr3_nt: TGTGCCAGCAGTTTACTACACTCGGGGCTCGGGTACGAGCAGTACTTC; cdr3_aa: CASSLLHSGLGYEQYF
d_call: .; v_call: TRBV25-1; j_call: TRBJ2-7; clone_size: .; cdr3_nt: TGTGCCAGCAGTGAAGTAGGGAACGAGCAGTACTTC; cdr3_aa: CASSEVGNEQYF
d_call: TRBD1; v_call: TRBV6-5; j_call: TRBJ2-7; clone_size: few; cdr3_nt: TGTGCCAGCAGTTACGGAACCGGGACAGGGGATAGTTACGAGCAGTACTTC; cdr3_aa: CASSYGTGTGDSYEQYF
d_call: .; v_call: TRBV12-3/TRBV12-4; j_call: TRBJ2-7; clone_size: few; cdr3_nt: TGTGCCAGCAGTCATACAACGACGGGGCCCGAGCAGTACTTC; cdr3_aa: CASSHTTTGPEQYF
d_call: .; v_call: TRBV28; j_call: TRBJ1-2; clone_size: few; cdr3_nt: TGTGCCAGCAGTGGGGGTTCGGGCCTATCACCCTCCTATGGCTACACCTTC; cdr3_aa: CASSGGSGLSPSYGYTF
d_call: .; v_call: TRBV7-2; j_call: TRBJ2-5; clone_size: .; cdr3_nt: TGTGCCAGCAGCTCCTATCGGGGGGAGACCCAGTACTTC; cdr3_aa: CASSSYRGETQYF
d_call: .; v_call: TRBV4-3; j_call: TRBJ2-1; clone_size: few; cdr3_nt: TGCGCCAGCAGCCAAGATTTTGGCAGCAGCTCCTACAATGAGCAGTTCTTC; cdr3_aa: CASSQDFGSSSYNEQFF